This TCR beta chain is drawn from a study of shared clonotypes between healthy human individuals. The team ran DNA from unsorted PBMCs on ten immunoSEQ deep assay plates for sequencing. The repertoire was sequenced with immunoSEQ multiplex PCR; TCRdb's copy has only in-frame clones and lacks some. The repertoire holds about 530,000 clones, with around 79% as singletons. For this clone: Its target is unknown.

V lost 1 base, J lost 6 bases, and 7 bases lay in between. There are 13 residues in the CDR3. From germline, CDR1 is SEHNR and CDR2 FQNEAQ (reference sequence). Donors included only healthy HIV-negative adults lacking recent acute infections or vaccinations. All participating donors were Caucasian adults from Nashville, Tennessee. Study observations and caveats: Sample collection involved blood only; tissue repertoires are likely different.

Sequenced sample: PBMCs. The J gene is TRBJ2-1, the V gene TRBV7-9, with D possibly being TRBD1 (6 bases). This clonotype was sampled from a woman aged 40 to 50 in good health. Some clones in this sample may be carry-over from other donors' samples. CDR3 in DNA: TGTGCCAGCAGCTTAGGAGGGGGCAATGAGCAGTTCTTC. Protein: CASSLGGGNEQFF. The full variable domain, completed using reference TRBV7-9 and TRBJ2-1, is DTGVSQNPRHKITKRGQNVTFRCDPISEHNRLYWYRQTLGQGPEFLTYFQNEAQLEKSRLLSDRFSAERPKGSFSTLEIQRTEQGDSAMYLCASSLGGGNEQFFGPGTRLTVL.